Sequencing of this T cell receptor beta chain was carried out in a study of T cell responses to AZD1222 COVID-19 vaccine. Study findings and constraints: Spike regions recognized by vaccine-associated CD4 TCRs spanned the protein, led by 160-218 and 743-854.

Measured with immunoSEQ multiplex PCR; TCRdb has only the in-frame clones, and not every one. The table records 150,000 to 200,000 clones, over 90% of them present only once. The CDR3 loop spans 14 amino acids. The germline V and J ends were trimmed by 2 bases and 2 bases, with 7 bases remaining between them. CDR1 is SEHNR and CDR2 is FQNEAQ in the germline V gene (reference sequence). As for this clone: Its cognate antigen is unknown.

The rearrangement links TRBV7-9 to TRBJ2-4, with D possibly TRBD1 on 5 matching bases. The specimen was peripheral blood, collected on day 0 of AZD1222 vaccination. This clonotype originated in an adult in good health. The CDR3 reads CASSLKGTKNIQYF. In DNA form, the CDR3 reads TGTGCCAGCAGCTTAAAGGGGACCAAAAACATTCAGTACTTC.